A selection of T cell receptor beta chains follows, all from one sample in a study of metastatic and nonmetastatic thyroid tumors. Using MiXCR, TCRdb re-called clones from the PCR reads. Here the sample spans roughly 10,000 clones, about 20% being singletons. Sequencing used adjacent normal tissue. Receptors were obtained from a female donor with papillary thyroid cancer or a benign thyroid nodule (not recorded which). Some clones in this sample may be carry-over from other donors' samples. CDR3s include the opening cysteine and the closing phenylalanine or tryptophan. A D gene is named only where the DNA matches it firmly. Size is omitted from some rows. Given values are once, few, many or a class for expanded clones.

d_call	j_call	v_call	clone_size	cdr3_aa	cdr3_nt
.	TRBJ2-7	TRBV7-2	once	CGWSFAYEQYF	TGTGGGTGGAGCTTCGCCTACGAGCAGTACTTC
TRBD2	TRBJ2-2	TRBV13	many	CASSPTSGGTGELFF	TGTGCCAGCAGCCCCACTAGCGGGGGCACCGGGGAGCTGTTTTTT
.	TRBJ2-3	TRBV7-2	.	CASSSLGTDTQYF	TGTGCCAGCAGCTCCCTAGGAACAGATACGCAGTATTTT
TRBD1	TRBJ2-7	TRBV7-9	many	CASSFETGYEQYF	TGTGCCAGCAGCTTCGAGACAGGGTACGAGCAGTACTTC
TRBD1	TRBJ2-1	TRBV7-9	few	CASSLGDREKFF	TGTGCCAGCAGCTTAGGGGACAGAGAGAAGTTCTTC
.	TRBJ1-1	TRBV9	many	CASSAAPGGRFSGFF	TGTGCCAGCAGCGCCGCCCCCGGCGGCCGGTTCTCAGGTTTCTTT
.	TRBJ1-4	TRBV14	many	CASSQFGEKLFF	TGTGCCAGCAGCCAATTCGGCGAAAAACTGTTTTTT
TRBD1	TRBJ1-1	TRBV27	medium-sized	CASSWDRGPGTEAFF	TGTGCCAGCAGTTGGGACAGGGGGCCCGGGACTGAAGCTTTCTTT
.	TRBJ2-6	TRBV24-1	many	CATSDPRDGANVLTF	TGTGCCACCAGTGACCCCCGCGATGGGGCCAACGTCCTGACTTTC
.	TRBJ2-6	TRBV20-1	many	CSAEPKGAGANVLTF	TGCAGTGCTGAACCCAAGGGAGCTGGGGCCAACGTCCTGACTTTC
TRBD1	TRBJ1-5	TRBV19	many	CASTWTGQGQPQHF	TGTGCCAGTACTTGGACAGGCCAGGGACAGCCCCAGCATTTT
.	TRBJ2-1	TRBV2	many	CASRRTDVVEQFF	TGTGCCAGCAGACGGACAGATGTGGTTGAGCAGTTCTTC
.	TRBJ2-6	TRBV6-1	.	CASSITSSGANVLTF	TGTGCCAGCAGTATCACTTCCTCTGGAGCCAACGTCCTGACTTTC
.	TRBJ1-1	TRBV6-1	large	CASSEWYSGWTEAFF	TGTGCCAGCAGTGAATGGTACTCAGGGTGGACTGAAGCTTTCTTT